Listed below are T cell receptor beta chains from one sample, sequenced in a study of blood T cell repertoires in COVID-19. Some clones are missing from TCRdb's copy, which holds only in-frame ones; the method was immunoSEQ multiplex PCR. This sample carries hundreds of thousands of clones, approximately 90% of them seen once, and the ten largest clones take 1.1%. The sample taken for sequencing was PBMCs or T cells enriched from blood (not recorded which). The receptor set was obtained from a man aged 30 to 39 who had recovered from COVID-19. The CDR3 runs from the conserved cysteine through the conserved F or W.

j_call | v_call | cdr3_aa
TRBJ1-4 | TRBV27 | CASSRTQRAEKLFF
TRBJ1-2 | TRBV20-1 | CSAHGGGGYTF
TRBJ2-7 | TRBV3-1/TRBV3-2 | CASSQEWTGSYEQYF
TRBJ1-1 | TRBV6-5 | CASRPGQGFTEAFF
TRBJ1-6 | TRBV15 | CATSTDRLPSSYNSPLHF
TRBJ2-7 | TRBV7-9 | CASSLSGNRSGEQYF
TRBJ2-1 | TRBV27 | CASSSPGTSRYNEQFF
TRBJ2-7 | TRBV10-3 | CAISESPTRGGYEQYF
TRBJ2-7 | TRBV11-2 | CASSSRTSGGDEQYF
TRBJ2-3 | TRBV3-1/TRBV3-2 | CASSRGQGLTDTQYF
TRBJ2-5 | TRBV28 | CASSLTRLKETQYF
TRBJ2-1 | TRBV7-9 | CASSLKIPQTNNEQFF
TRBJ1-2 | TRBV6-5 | CASSSPGGSDGYTF
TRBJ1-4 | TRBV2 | CASSEPDAGPRATNEKLFF
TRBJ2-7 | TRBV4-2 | CASSSPGRDYEQYF
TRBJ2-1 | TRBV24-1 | CATAEGAKSYNEQFF
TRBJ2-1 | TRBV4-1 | CASSQGYGSSYNEQFF
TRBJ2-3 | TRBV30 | CAWRREWADTQYF
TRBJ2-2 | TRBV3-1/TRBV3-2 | CASSRTGEGGELFF
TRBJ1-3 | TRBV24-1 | CATSDSEFSGNTIYF
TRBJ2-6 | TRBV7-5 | CVRSLGLNRGHNPGANVLTF
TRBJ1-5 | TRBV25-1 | CASKGQGNQPQHF
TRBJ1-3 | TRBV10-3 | CAISQGSGNTIYF
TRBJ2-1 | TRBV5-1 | CASSLELTASSYNEQFF
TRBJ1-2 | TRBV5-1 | CASSLSANYGYTF
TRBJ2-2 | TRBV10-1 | CASSGQLTGELFF
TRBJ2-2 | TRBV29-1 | CSVGFTTAGELFF
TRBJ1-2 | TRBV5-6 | CASSPPSSLNGYTF
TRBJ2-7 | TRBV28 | CASRLAGTYEQYF
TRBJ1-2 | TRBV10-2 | CASSGQGYYGYTF
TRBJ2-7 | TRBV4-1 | CASSLPGLEVEQYF
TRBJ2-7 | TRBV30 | CAWSEGLGGSPYEQYF
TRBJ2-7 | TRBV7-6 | CASSLGGGLISYEQYF
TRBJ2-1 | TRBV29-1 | CSVAFLAGYNEQFF
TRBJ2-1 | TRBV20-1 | CSPTSGNEQFF